This T cell receptor beta chain was sequenced for a study of siplizumab effects on memory and regulatory T cells. Study conclusions and caveats: Assignment of a naive or memory phenotype failed for roughly 80-96% of the proliferating CD4+ or CD8+ clones. Memory T cells appeared less diverse than naive cells, which seemed to contribute substantially to alloresponse. In siplizumab cultures, the suppressive function of proliferating Tregs remained unconfirmed. No more than a minor fraction of alloreactive clones could be traced back to unstimulated subsets.

On this clone itself: Its antigen remains unidentified.

Clones were read by immunoSEQ multiplex PCR, and TCRdb kept only the in-frame ones, dropping some. The table records around 94,000 clones, around nine tenths of them present only once. V lost 0 bases to trimming and J lost 1 base; unmatched junction nucleotides: 9. The CDR3 contains 19 residues. In germline, CDR1 is SGHRS, CDR2 YFSETQ. Sequenced: CD4+ T cells sorted from blood. The clonotype originates from a human donor in good health. The J gene is TRBJ2-6, the V gene TRBV5-1; 8 nucleotides align to TRBD2. CDR3 sequence reads: CASSLEGPGGPSGANVLTF. CDR3 DNA: TGCGCCAGCAGCTTGGAGGGTCCGGGAGGGCCATCTGGGGCCAACGTCCTGACTTTC.